Included here is one T cell receptor (beta chain) sequence, with context. It lacks a known antigen. The record has no base qualities; no much larger clone is one base away. Reading the label with the study, this specimen's time point is: cycle 2 day 1 (C2D1) of nivolumab. Every trial patient had relapsed after autologous stem cell transplantation, and cohorts A, B and C differed in prior brentuximab vedotin exposure. The trial cohort comprised approximately 55 patients with relapsed/refractory classical Hodgkin lymphoma whose best overall responses were complete response, partial response or progressive disease. Single-agent nivolumab was administered to trial patients in the multi-cohort phase II CheckMate 205 trial. Best overall response was determined by an independent review committee according to the 2007 International Working Group response criteria. Trial PBMCs were collected immediately before nivolumab initiation (C1D1) and during therapy at cycle 2 day 1 and cycle 4 day 1. Peripheral blood was collected in 8 mL Vacutainer Cell Preparation Tubes, from which PBMCs were isolated by centrifugation and then cryopreserved.

These data belong to a study of PD-1 blockade in classical Hodgkin lymphoma (dated by TCRdb to 2018 to 2021). Regarding the research as a whole: Nivolumab dosing was 3 mg/kg intravenously every 2 weeks, continuing until either disease progression or unacceptable toxicity. The study used TCR beta sequencing and CyTOF to define a peripheral blood immune signature of response to PD-1 blockade in classical Hodgkin lymphoma. Overall results and qualifications from the work: Baseline TCR diversity was reported as lower in newly diagnosed patients than in healthy donors, and lower still in relapsed/refractory patients. The study was restricted to a single clinical trial cohort, and the causes of repertoire differences, possibly disease activity or prior therapy, were left undefined. By C4D1, a significant rise was seen in CD4+ TCR diversity but not in CD8+ TCR diversity (p=0.0027 vs p=0.16), and the rise was most apparent among complete responders (p=0.02). Among trial patients, those achieving complete response had baseline diversity similar to that of newly diagnosed patients, while diversity was significantly lower in partial responders and progressors. Diversity was lower in patients who began nivolumab less than 1 year after ASCT, so these patients were left out of later analyses to avoid confounding by immune reconstitution.

The germline V gene (reference sequence) sets CDR1 to LNHNV and CDR2 to YYDKDF. The CDR3 spans 18 residues, from the cysteine through the phenylalanine. CDR3 DNA is the only sequence kept; it has 54 bases, read in frame from the first base. The germline V end is reduced by 2 bases and the J end by 0 bases; junction bases left unmatched: 9. Genomic DNA was extracted with the Qiagen DNeasy kit from unsorted PBMCs and from negatively selected CD4+ and CD8+ fractions. TCR beta CDR3 regions were amplified by immunoSEQ multiplex PCR using primers annealing to V and J segments. A synthetic immune receptor repertoire was used to minimize amplification bias, and any residual bias was removed computationally once sequencing was done. Per the authors' processing: Repertoire diversity was quantified as the Shannon entropy index using custom Python scripts. Unsorted, CD4+ and CD8+ repertoires were analyzed separately, except in combined analyses where CD4+ and CD8+ sequences were merged in silico. A clone counted as expanded when the clone's frequency after treatment rose at least 2-fold relative to C1D1, and clones undetected at baseline were given a pseudocount of 0.5. Clones with 0 or 1 copy at C1D1 were defined as singleton clones, while clones with 2 or more copies were defined as non-singleton clones. By matching protein sequences in sorted samples from the same patient, clones expanded in unsorted samples were annotated as CD4+, CD8+ or unknown. Diversity changes from C1D1 to C4D1 were tested in paired samples using Wilcoxon tests. TCRdb's version of the immuneACCESS table is confined to in-frame rearrangements and falls short of the full clone set. An unresolved V gene accounts for under half of the shortfall where checked; the remainder is of unknown origin. V, J and clone size derive from that table, while D and trimming were established from the DNA sequence. This sample holds 98,000 or so clones; roughly nine tenths were observed only once. The ten largest clones represent less than 20% of the sample.

The sequenced sample was peripheral blood mononuclear cells (PBMCs), obtained before the second cycle of nivolumab. The sequence links TRBV15 to TRBJ2-7; the central 11 bases match TRBD2. This TCR derives from a human donor with classical Hodgkin lymphoma. Read as DNA, the sequence is TGTGCCACCAGCAGACTGGGGGCTAGCGGGGGGAGCTCCTACGAGCAGTACTTC. Translated, this is CATSRLGASGGSSYEQYF.